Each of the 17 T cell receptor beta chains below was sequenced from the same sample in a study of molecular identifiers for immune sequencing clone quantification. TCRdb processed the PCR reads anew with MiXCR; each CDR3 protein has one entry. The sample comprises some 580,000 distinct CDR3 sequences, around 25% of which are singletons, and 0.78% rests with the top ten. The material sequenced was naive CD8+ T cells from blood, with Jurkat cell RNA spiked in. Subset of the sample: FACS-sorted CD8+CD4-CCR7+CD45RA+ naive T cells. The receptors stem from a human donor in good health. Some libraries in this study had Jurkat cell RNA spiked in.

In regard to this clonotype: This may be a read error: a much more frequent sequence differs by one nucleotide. CDR3 nucleotide sequence: TGTGCCAGCAGCCACGGGGACAGGGAGGACGAGCAGTACTTC. Its protein product is CASSHGDREDEQYF. V and J are TRBV3-1 and TRBJ2-7; 9 bases agree with TRBD1. V shed 3 bases and J 5 bases; nucleotides not matched to a gene: 5. Germline values: CDR1 LGHDT, CDR2 YNNKEL (reference sequence). This CDR3 region has 14 residues.

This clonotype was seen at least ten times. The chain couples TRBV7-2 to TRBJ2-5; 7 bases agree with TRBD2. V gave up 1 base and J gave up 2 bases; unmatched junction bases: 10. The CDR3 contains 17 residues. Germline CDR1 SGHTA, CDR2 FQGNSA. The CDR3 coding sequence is TGTGCCAGCAGCTTAGGACAACGCGGGGGATGGCAAGAGACCCAGTACTTC. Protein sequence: CASSLGQRGGWQETQYF. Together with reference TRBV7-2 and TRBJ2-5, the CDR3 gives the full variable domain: GAGVSQSPSNKVTEKGKDVELRCDPISGHTALYWYRQSLGQGLEFLIYFQGNSAPDKSGLPSDRFSAERTGGSVSTLTIQRTQQEDSAVYLCASSLGQRGGWQETQYFGPGTRLLVL.

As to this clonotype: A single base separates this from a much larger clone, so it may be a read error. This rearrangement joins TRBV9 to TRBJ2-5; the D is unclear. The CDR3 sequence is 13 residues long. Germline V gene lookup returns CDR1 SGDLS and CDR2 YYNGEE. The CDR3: CASSGTNQGTQYF. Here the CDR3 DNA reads TGTGCCAGCAGCGGGACGAACCAAGGGACCCAGTACTTC.

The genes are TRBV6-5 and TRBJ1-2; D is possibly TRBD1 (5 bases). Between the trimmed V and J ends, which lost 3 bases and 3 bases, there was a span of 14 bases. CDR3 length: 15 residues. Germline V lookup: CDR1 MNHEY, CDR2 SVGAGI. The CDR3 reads CASSYTGGTDYGYTF. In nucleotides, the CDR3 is TGTGCCAGCAGTTATACGGGCGGGACGGACTATGGCTACACCTTC.

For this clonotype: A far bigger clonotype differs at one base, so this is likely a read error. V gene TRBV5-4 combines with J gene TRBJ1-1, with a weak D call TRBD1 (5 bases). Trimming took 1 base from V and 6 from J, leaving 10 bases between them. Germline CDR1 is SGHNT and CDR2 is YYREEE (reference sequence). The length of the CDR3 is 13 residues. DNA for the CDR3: TGTGCCAGCAGCTTGCTGGGGGACGCTGAAGCTTTCTTT. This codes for CASSLLGDAEAFF.

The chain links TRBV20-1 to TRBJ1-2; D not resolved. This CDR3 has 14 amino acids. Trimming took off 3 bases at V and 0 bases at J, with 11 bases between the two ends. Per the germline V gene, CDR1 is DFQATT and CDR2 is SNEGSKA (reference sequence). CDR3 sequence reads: CSARDSQANYGYTF. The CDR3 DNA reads TGCAGTGCTAGGGATTCCCAAGCTAACTATGGCTACACCTTC.

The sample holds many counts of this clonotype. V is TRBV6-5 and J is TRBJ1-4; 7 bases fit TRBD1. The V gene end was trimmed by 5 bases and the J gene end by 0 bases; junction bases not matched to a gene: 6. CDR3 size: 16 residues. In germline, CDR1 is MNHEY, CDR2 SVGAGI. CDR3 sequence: CASSRDSFATNEKLFF. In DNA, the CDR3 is TGTGCCAGCAGTAGGGACAGCTTTGCAACTAATGAAAAACTGTTTTTT.

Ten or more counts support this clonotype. The CDR3 loop is CASSPEQASYEQYF. The CDR3 DNA sequence: TGTGCCAGCAGCCCTGAACAGGCTTCCTACGAGCAGTACTTC. The J gene is TRBJ2-7, the V gene TRBV7-2, with D possibly being TRBD1 (5 bases). The CDR3 is made up of 14 amino acids. Trimming cost V 5 bases and J 1 base, with 12 bases left between them. Germline CDR1 is SGHTA and CDR2 is FQGNSA.

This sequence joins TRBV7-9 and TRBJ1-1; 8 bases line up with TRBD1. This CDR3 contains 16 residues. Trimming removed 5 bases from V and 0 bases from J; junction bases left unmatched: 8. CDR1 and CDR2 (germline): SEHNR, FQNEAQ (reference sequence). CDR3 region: CASSPPRGQMNTEAFF. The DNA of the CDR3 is TGTGCCAGCAGCCCCCCCAGGGGGCAGATGAACACTGAAGCTTTCTTT.

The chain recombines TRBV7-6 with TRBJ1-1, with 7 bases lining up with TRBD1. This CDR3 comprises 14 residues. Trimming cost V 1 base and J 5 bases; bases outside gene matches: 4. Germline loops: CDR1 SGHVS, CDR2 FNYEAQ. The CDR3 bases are TGTGCCAGCAGCTTAGAGACAGGGAGGACTGAAGCTTTCTTT. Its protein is CASSLETGRTEAFF. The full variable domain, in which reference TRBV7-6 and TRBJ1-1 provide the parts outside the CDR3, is GAGVSQSPRYKVTKRGQDVALRCDPISGHVSLYWYRQALGQGPEFLTYFNYEAQQDKSGLPNDRFSAERPEGSISTLTIQRTEQRDSAMYRCASSLETGRTEAFFGQGTRLTVV.

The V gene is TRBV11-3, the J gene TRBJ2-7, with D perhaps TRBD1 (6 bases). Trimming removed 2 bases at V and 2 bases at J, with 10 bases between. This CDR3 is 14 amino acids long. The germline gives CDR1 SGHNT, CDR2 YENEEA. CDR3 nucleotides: TGTGCCAGCAGCTTAAGACAGGTTACCTACGAGCAGTACTTC. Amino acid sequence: CASSLRQVTYEQYF.

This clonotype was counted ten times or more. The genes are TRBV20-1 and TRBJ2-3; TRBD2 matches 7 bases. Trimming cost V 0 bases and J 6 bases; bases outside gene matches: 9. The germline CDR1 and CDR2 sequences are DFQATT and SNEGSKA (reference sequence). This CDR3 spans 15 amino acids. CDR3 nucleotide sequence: TGCAGTGCTAGAGATCTTGGCGGGAGTCCGGATACGCAGTATTTT. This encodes CSARDLGGSPDTQYF.

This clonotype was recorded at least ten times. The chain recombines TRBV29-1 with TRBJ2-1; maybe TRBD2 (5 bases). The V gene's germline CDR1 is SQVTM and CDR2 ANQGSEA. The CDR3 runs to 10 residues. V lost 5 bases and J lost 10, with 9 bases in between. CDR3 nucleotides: TGCAGCGTTATAAGCGGAGAGCAGTTCTTC. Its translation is CSVISGEQFF.

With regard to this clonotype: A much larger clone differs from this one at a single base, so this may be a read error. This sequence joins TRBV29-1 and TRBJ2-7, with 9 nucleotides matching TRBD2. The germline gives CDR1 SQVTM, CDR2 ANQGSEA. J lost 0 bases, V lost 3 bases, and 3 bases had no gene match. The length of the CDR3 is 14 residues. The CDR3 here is CSVDGGRDSYEQYF. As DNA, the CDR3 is TGCAGCGTTGATGGCGGGAGGGACTCCTACGAGCAGTACTTC.

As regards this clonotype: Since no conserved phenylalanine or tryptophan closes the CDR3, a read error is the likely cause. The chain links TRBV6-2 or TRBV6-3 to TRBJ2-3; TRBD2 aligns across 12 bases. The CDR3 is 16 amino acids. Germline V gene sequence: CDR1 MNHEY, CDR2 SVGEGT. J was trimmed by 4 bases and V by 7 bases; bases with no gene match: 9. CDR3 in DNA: TGTGCCAGCAACAAGGGACTAGCGGGCGGCCCAGATACGCAGTATCTT. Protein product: CASNKGLAGGPDTQYL.

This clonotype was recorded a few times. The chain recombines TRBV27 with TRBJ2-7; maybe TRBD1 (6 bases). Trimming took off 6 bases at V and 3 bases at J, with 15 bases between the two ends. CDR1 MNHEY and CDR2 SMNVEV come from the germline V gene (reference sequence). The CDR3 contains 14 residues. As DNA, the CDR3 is TGTGCCAGCAGCCCCGGGACACTTTTCTACGAGCAGTACTTC. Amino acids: CASSPGTLFYEQYF.

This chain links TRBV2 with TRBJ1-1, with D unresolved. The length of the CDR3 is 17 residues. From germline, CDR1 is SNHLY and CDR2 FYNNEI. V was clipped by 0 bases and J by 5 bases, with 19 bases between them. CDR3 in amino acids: CASSEAVAGLLGTEAFF. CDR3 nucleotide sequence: TGTGCCAGCAGTGAAGCGGTGGCAGGCCTCCTGGGGACTGAAGCTTTCTTT.